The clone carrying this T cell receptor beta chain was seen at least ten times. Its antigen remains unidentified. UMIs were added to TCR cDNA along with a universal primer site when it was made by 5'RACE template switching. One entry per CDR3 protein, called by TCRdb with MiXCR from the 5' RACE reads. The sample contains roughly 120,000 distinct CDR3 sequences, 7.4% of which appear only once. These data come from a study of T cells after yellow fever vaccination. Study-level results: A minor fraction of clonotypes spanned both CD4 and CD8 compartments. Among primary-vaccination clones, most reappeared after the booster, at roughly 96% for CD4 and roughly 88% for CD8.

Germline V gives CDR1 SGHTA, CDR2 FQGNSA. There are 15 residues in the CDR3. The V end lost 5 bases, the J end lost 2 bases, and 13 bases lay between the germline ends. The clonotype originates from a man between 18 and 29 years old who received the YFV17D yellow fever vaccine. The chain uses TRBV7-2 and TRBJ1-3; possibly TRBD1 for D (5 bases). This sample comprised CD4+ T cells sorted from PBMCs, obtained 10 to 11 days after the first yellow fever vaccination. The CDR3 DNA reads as TGTGCCAGCAGCCCCGGGACGGCCACTGGAAACACCATATATTTT. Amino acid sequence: CASSPGTATGNTIYF.